The 17 T cell receptor beta chains reported below all come from one sample, sequenced in a study of preoperative IRX-2 immunotherapy in early breast cancer. This table comes from immunoSEQ multiplex PCR, and its TCRdb copy is limited to in-frame clones, with some not included. The sample holds around 88,000 clones, 86% seen once. Treatment described: preoperative locoregional IRX-2 cytokine immunotherapy. Specimen: tumor tissue, collected after IRX-2 immunotherapy. All receptors come from a human donor with breast cancer.

This clone was seen once. V is TRBV7-8 and J is TRBJ1-4, with D perhaps matching TRBD1 (6 bases). Germline values: CDR1 SGHVS, CDR2 FQNEAQ. Trimming removed 4 bases from V and 4 bases from J, with 13 bases in between. The CDR3 totals 15 residues. CDR3 DNA sequence: TGTGCCAGCAGCTCTCAAGGACAGAGTAATGAAAAACTGTTTTTT. Residues: CASSSQGQSNEKLFF.

This clone was seen a single time. CDR3 loop: CASRRDRESSPLHF. DNA for the CDR3: TGTGCCAGTAGAAGGGACAGGGAAAGTTCACCCCTCCACTTT. The genes are TRBV19 and TRBJ1-6, with TRBD1 matching 9 bases. The germline CDR1 and CDR2 sequences are LNHDA and SQIVND (reference sequence). The CDR3 totals 14 residues. V lost 6 bases to trimming and J lost 9 bases; unmatched junction nucleotides: 6.

The J gene is TRBJ2-7, the V gene TRBV22-1; the table gives TRBD2 as D, unverified against the DNA. TRBV22-1 is designated a pseudogene. The CDR3 has 13 residues. The chain's CDR3 is CASSSWGGDEQYF. CDR3 nucleotide sequence: TGTGCCAGCAGCTCGTGGGGGGGGGACGAGCAGTACTTC.

In its sample, this clone was seen a few times. The chain employs TRBV11-3 and TRBJ1-5; D is ambiguous. The germline V gene encodes CDR1 SGHNT and CDR2 YENEEA. V gave up 3 bases and J gave up 0 bases, with 12 bases separating them. The CDR3 length is 16 residues. The CDR3 region is CASSFRGVISNQPQHF. The CDR3 DNA is TGTGCCAGCAGCTTTCGCGGGGTGATTAGCAATCAGCCCCAGCATTTT.

This clone was observed a handful of times. This sequence joins TRBV6-8 and TRBJ2-5; D unclear. This CDR3 region has 13 residues. Deletions cut 2 bases from V and 1 base from J, with 5 bases between. From germline, CDR1 is MNHGY and CDR2 SAAAGT. The CDR3 loop is CASSYGGQETQYF. The CDR3 DNA sequence: TGTGCCAGCAGTTACGGCGGCCAAGAGACCCAGTACTTC.

The rearrangement uses TRBV11-1 and TRBJ2-3; TRBD2 matches 12 bases. Germline V lookup: CDR1 SGHAT, CDR2 FQDESV (reference sequence). Trimming cost V 5 bases and J 6 bases; bases outside gene matches: 6. This CDR3 is built from 15 residues. CDR3 nucleotide sequence: TGTGCCAGCAGCCGACTAGCGGGAGATGACGATACGCAGTATTTT. Translated, it gives CASSRLAGDDDTQYF. Full variable domain (missing parts from reference TRBV11-1 and TRBJ2-3): EAEVAQSPRYKITEKSQAVAFWCDPISGHATLYWYRQILGQGPELLVQFQDESVVDDSQLPKDRFSAERLKGVDSTLKIQPAELGDSAMYLCASSRLAGDDDTQYFGPGTRLTVL.

This chain uses TRBV7-4 with TRBJ2-2; 7 nucleotides agree with TRBD2. The CDR3 extends over 16 amino acids. From germline, CDR1 is SGHVT and CDR2 SQSDAQ. With 3 bases clipped from V and 3 bases from J, the junction kept 7 bases outside the gene matches. CDR3 nucleotides: TGTGCCAGCAGCTTGCGCCAGCGGGGTTACACCGGGGAGCTGTTTTTT. This sequence encodes CASSLRQRGYTGELFF.

V is TRBV10-1 and J is TRBJ2-7; 10 bases are a match to TRBD1. The CDR3 runs 15 residues. CDR1 WNHNN and CDR2 SYGVQD come from the germline V gene (reference sequence). J gave up 3 bases and V 0 bases, and 2 bases lay outside the gene matches. CDR3 sequence: CASSESGQGGYEQYF. The DNA for the CDR3 is TGCGCCAGCAGTGAGTCAGGACAGGGGGGCTACGAGCAGTACTTC.

V and J are TRBV15 and TRBJ2-5, with 7 bases aligning to TRBD1. Trimming cost V 0 bases and J 0 bases; bases outside gene matches: 1. The CDR3 is made up of 15 amino acids. In germline, CDR1 is LNHNV, CDR2 YYDKDF (reference sequence). The CDR3 DNA follows: TGTGCCACCAGCAGAGAACAGGGGCACCAAGAGACCCAGTACTTC. This gives the protein CATSREQGHQETQYF. The complete variable domain, with remaining parts taken from reference TRBV15 and TRBJ2-5, reads DAMVIQNPRYQVTQFGKPVTLSCSQTLNHNVMYWYQQKSSQAPKLLFHYYDKDFNNEADTPDNFQSRRPNTSFCFLDIRSPGLGDTAMYLCATSREQGHQETQYFGPGTRLLVL.

A single count supports this clone. This chain uses TRBV30 with TRBJ1-4; tentatively, D is TRBD1 (6 bases). V was pared by 6 bases and J by 8 bases, with 22 bases between. Germline CDR1 reads GTSNPN; CDR2 reads SVGIG (reference sequence). The CDR3 covers 15 residues. CDR3 amino acids: CACQILRGRREKLFF. The CDR3 nucleotides are TGTGCCTGTCAAATTCTCAGGGGCCGTCGGGAAAAACTGTTTTTT.

The chain has TRBV5-1 and TRBJ1-6, with D maybe TRBD1 (6 bases). Trimming pared 2 bases from V and 8 bases from J, leaving 14 bases between. Germline lookup yields CDR1 SGHRS and CDR2 YFSETQ. The CDR3 consists of 15 residues. CDR3 loop: CASSFSTGLDSPLHF. The CDR3 DNA reads as TGCGCCAGCAGCTTCTCAACAGGGTTGGATTCACCCCTCCACTTT.

The rearrangement links TRBV30 to TRBJ2-5, with D unresolved. Trimming stripped 2 bases from V and 2 bases from J, with 6 bases between. This CDR3 has 12 amino acids. Germline V gene sequence: CDR1 GTSNPN, CDR2 SVGIG (reference sequence). The CDR3 nucleotides read TGTGCCTGGAGTTCGACTCAAGAGACCCAGTACTTC. Amino acid sequence: CAWSSTQETQYF.

The rearrangement joins TRBV30 to TRBJ2-3; 7 bases agree with TRBD2. The CDR3 consists of 14 residues. V lost 4 bases, J lost 1 base, and 5 bases stayed unmatched. Germline assignment: CDR1 GTSNPN and CDR2 SVGIG (reference sequence). In nucleotides, the CDR3 is TGTGCCTGGACTAGCGGCTTTGGCACAGATACGCAGTATTTT. Amino acids: CAWTSGFGTDTQYF.

V and J are TRBV30 and TRBJ1-4; D is undetermined. Germline loops: CDR1 GTSNPN, CDR2 SVGIG (reference sequence). This CDR3 is 15 amino acids long. Trimming cost V 2 bases and J 5 bases, with 15 bases left between them. The CDR3 reads CAWSLGHTPNEKLFF. The CDR3 DNA reads as TGTGCCTGGAGTCTCGGCCATACCCCCAATGAAAAACTGTTTTTT.

The CDR3, as DNA: TGTGCCAGCAGGTCGGTTTCGGGGAATTCACCCCTCCACTTT. Protein sequence: CASRSVSGNSPLHF. The chain employs TRBV6-8 and TRBJ1-6; D call uncertain. The V and J ends lost 6 bases and 7 bases respectively, with 13 bases between them. Germline CDR1 is MNHGY and CDR2 is SAAAGT. The CDR3 is 14 residues long.

The chain is built from TRBV5-1 and TRBJ1-2; TRBD1 might be the D (5 bases). Germline V gives CDR1 SGHRS, CDR2 YFSETQ. Trimming stripped 1 base from V and 4 bases from J, with 11 bases between. The CDR3 is made up of 14 amino acids. The CDR3 loop is CASSLNAGSYGYTF. The CDR3 nucleotides are TGCGCCAGCAGCTTGAACGCAGGGTCCTATGGCTACACCTTC.

The chain carries TRBV10-1 and TRBJ2-1, with TRBD1 matching 10 bases. V shed 0 bases and J 6 bases; nucleotides not matched to a gene: 5. There are 16 residues in the CDR3. CDR1 and CDR2 from the germline V gene are WNHNN and SYGVQD (reference sequence). This chain's CDR3 is CASSESVTGGFNEQFF. Here the CDR3 DNA reads TGCGCCAGCAGTGAGTCGGTGACAGGGGGCTTCAATGAGCAGTTCTTC.